The 18 T cell receptor beta chains reported below all come from one sample, sequenced in a study of T-cell reconstitution after alpha-beta-depleted transplantation in children. Unique molecular identifiers featured in how the TCRbeta library was prepared. Each CDR3 protein is one row after TCRdb ran MiXCR on the PCR reads. The sample has about 91,000 distinct CDR3 sequences; approximately 8.4% are singletons. Sequences were derived from PBMCs from the stem cell graft donor, sampled from the stem cell graft. The source is a human donor who donated a stem cell graft to a child with congenital amegakaryocytic thrombocytopenia.

This clonotype has ten or more counts. The chain is built from TRBV4-1 and TRBJ2-3; D gene unclear. This CDR3 is built from 16 residues. Trimming cost V 4 bases and J 0 bases, with 14 bases left between them. Germline values: CDR1 MGHRA, CDR2 YSYEKL. The CDR3 DNA reads TGCGCCAGCAGCCGCAATGGCGCCTCTAGCACAGATACGCAGTATTTT. Translating gives CASSRNGASSTDTQYF.

This clonotype was recorded many times. The rearrangement joins TRBV7-9 to TRBJ2-1; TRBD2 matches 10 bases. Looked up from germline, CDR1 is SEHNR and CDR2 is FQNEAQ (reference sequence). CDR3 size: 17 residues. With V trimmed by 5 bases and J by 5 bases, 12 bases remained unmatched. The CDR3 nucleotides read TGTGCCAGCAGCCCTGGGGGGCTAGCGGGGGCAAACAATGAGCAGTTCTTC. Translated, it gives CASSPGGLAGANNEQFF.

This clonotype was seen many times. The chain is built from TRBV12-3 or TRBV12-4 and TRBJ2-3; the match to TRBD1 covers 7 bases. Trimming removed 5 bases from V and 6 bases from J; junction bases left unmatched: 5. CDR3 size: 13 residues. The CDR3 is CASSGDSRDTQYF. The CDR3 nucleotides are TGTGCCAGCAGTGGGGACAGCAGGGATACGCAGTATTTT.

This clonotype occurred many times. The chain recombines TRBV12-3 or TRBV12-4 with TRBJ2-3, with a tentative D call TRBD2 (6 bases). The V gene lost 6 bases and the J gene lost 12 bases, with 22 bases spanning the gap. The CDR3 is 14 residues long. CDR3 amino acids: CASSSARGRDRQYF. CDR3 nucleotides: TGTGCCAGCAGCTCCGCACGCGGGCGGGACCGACAGTATTTT.

The chain couples TRBV7-2 to TRBJ1-2, with D unclear. Germline CDR1 SGHTA, CDR2 FQGNSA. The length of the CDR3 is 15 residues. V lost 1 base and J lost 3, with 12 bases in between. The chain's CDR3 is CASSLGGGSDYGYTF. For the CDR3, the DNA is TGTGCCAGCAGCTTAGGTGGCGGGTCAGACTATGGCTACACCTTC. Complete variable domain (other parts from reference TRBV7-2 and TRBJ1-2): GAGVSQSPSNKVTEKGKDVELRCDPISGHTALYWYRQSLGQGLEFLIYFQGNSAPDKSGLPSDRFSAERTGGSVSTLTIQRTQQEDSAVYLCASSLGGGSDYGYTFGSGTRLTVV.

Concerning this clonotype itself: Compared with germline, one end of the junction differs, possibly owing to a read error. V is TRBV4-2 and J is TRBJ2-2; TRBD2 matches at 9 bases. Germline CDR1 is LGHNA and CDR2 is YNFKEQ. CDR3 length equals 17 residues. For the CDR3, the DNA is TGTGCCAGCAGCCAAGATGGCCTAGCGGGATACACCGGGGTGCTGTTTTTT. Translating gives CASSQDGLAGYTGVLFF.

This clonotype was picked up many times. CDR3 protein: CASSSPGLAGHEQFF. As DNA, the CDR3 is TGTGCCAGCAGCTCACCGGGACTAGCGGGACATGAGCAGTTCTTC. The chain couples TRBV7-3 to TRBJ2-1, with TRBD2 matching 13 bases. This CDR3 spans 15 amino acids. Per the germline V gene, CDR1 is SGHTA and CDR2 is FQGTGA. V shed 4 bases and J 8 bases; nucleotides not matched to a gene: 5.

Many counts were recorded for this clonotype. The rearrangement links TRBV20-1 to TRBJ2-2, with D possibly TRBD1 on 5 matching bases. Germline V gene data show CDR1 as DFQATT and CDR2 as SNEGSKA (reference sequence). The CDR3 runs to 13 residues. Trimming pared 5 bases from V and 4 bases from J, leaving 11 bases between. CDR3 bases: TGCAGTGCTCGACAGTTTGGCACCGGGGAGCTGTTTTTT. It translates to CSARQFGTGELFF.

This clonotype was detected many times. The V and J genes are TRBV4-2 and TRBJ2-4; the D gene is possibly TRBD1 (5 bases). Trimming took 1 base from V and 8 from J, leaving 18 bases between them. Germline CDR1 and CDR2: LGHNA and YNFKEQ. The CDR3 sequence is 16 residues long. This CDR3 is CASSQAVGPSRDIQYF. CDR3 nucleotide sequence: TGTGCCAGCAGCCAAGCGGTAGGACCCTCCAGGGACATTCAGTACTTC.

This clonotype was recorded at least ten times. The V call is TRBV29-1, the J call TRBJ2-5; D call uncertain. CDR3 length: 13 amino acids. Germline V lookup: CDR1 SQVTM, CDR2 ANQGSEA. V dropped 4 bases and J dropped 2 bases, with 11 bases sitting between them. The DNA of the CDR3 is TGCAGCGTTGTGTCGGGCGGACAAGAGACCCAGTACTTC. This translates into CSVVSGGQETQYF. The full variable domain, completed using reference TRBV29-1 and TRBJ2-5, is SAVISQKPSRDICQRGTSLTIQCQVDSQVTMMFWYRQQPGQSLTLIATANQGSEATYESGFVIDKFPISRPNLTFSTLTVSNMSPEDSSIYLCSVVSGGQETQYFGPGTRLLVL.

This clonotype was recorded at least ten times. V gene TRBV4-2 combines with J gene TRBJ2-3; 9 nucleotides line up with TRBD2. The CDR3 runs to 17 residues. V dropped 3 bases and J dropped 2; count of bases not matched to a gene: 9. CDR1 LGHNA and CDR2 YNFKEQ come from the germline V gene. The CDR3 protein is CASSQGLLAGITDTQYF. The CDR3 nucleotides are TGTGCCAGCAGCCAGGGCCTTCTAGCGGGGATCACAGATACGCAGTATTTT.

This clonotype was observed a few times. The chain is built from TRBV20-1 and TRBJ2-3; D is undetermined. The CDR3 loop spans 13 amino acids. V lost 6 bases and J lost 1, with 11 bases in between. Germline lookup yields CDR1 DFQATT and CDR2 SNEGSKA (reference sequence). The DNA for the CDR3 is TGCAGTGCGAAGTTCCCGGGCACAGATACGCAGTATTTT. This encodes CSAKFPGTDTQYF.

This clonotype was seen ten or more times. V gene TRBV7-8 combines with J gene TRBJ1-5; D not certain. The V gene lost 2 bases and the J gene lost 3 bases, with 11 bases spanning the gap. CDR1 is SGHVS, CDR2 FQNEAQ, per germline. This CDR3 has 15 amino acids. Here the CDR3 DNA reads TGTGCCAGCAGCTTATCCCAGAATCACAATCAGCCCCAGCATTTT. Amino acid sequence: CASSLSQNHNQPQHF.

This clonotype came up many times. This rearrangement joins TRBV6-2 or TRBV6-3 to TRBJ2-2, with D maybe TRBD1 (5 bases). The V end lost 5 bases, the J end lost 0 bases, and 10 bases lay between the germline ends. This CDR3 spans 15 amino acids. CDR1 is MNHEY, CDR2 SVGEGT, per germline. The CDR3 loop is CASSLTASNTGELFF. CDR3 in DNA: TGTGCCAGCAGTCTGACAGCTTCGAACACCGGGGAGCTGTTTTTT.

This clonotype was picked up many times. This sequence joins TRBV4-1 and TRBJ1-3, with a possible D match to TRBD1 (5 bases). The V end lost 0 bases, the J end lost 0 bases, and 15 bases lay between the germline ends. Looked up from germline, CDR1 is MGHRA and CDR2 is YSYEKL. The CDR3 covers 18 residues. CDR3 sequence reads: CASSQDTTTEFSGNTIYF. DNA for the CDR3: TGCGCCAGCAGCCAAGACACCACGACAGAATTCTCTGGAAACACCATATATTTT.

Ten or more counts support this clonotype. This chain links TRBV3-1 with TRBJ1-6; D gene uncertain. From germline, CDR1 is LGHDT and CDR2 YNNKEL (reference sequence). V was trimmed by 1 base and J by 5 bases, leaving 6 bases between them. This CDR3 is built from 14 residues. The CDR3 protein is CASSQGRNNSPLHF. The DNA of the CDR3 is TGTGCCAGCAGCCAAGGGAGAAATAATTCACCCCTCCACTTT.

This clonotype was observed many times. The V call is TRBV7-2, the J call TRBJ2-2; D not resolved. CDR1 is SGHTA and CDR2 is FQGNSA in the germline V gene. Trimming stripped 3 bases from V and 7 bases from J, with 9 bases between. The CDR3 has 13 residues. CDR3 protein: CASSFMTLGELFF. The CDR3 DNA follows: TGTGCCAGCAGCTTCATGACACTCGGGGAGCTGTTTTTT.

This clonotype was counted many times. V usage is TRBV15 and J usage is TRBJ2-5; weak D call: TRBD2 (7 bases). This CDR3 has 16 residues. The V gene's germline CDR1 is LNHNV and CDR2 YYDKDF (reference sequence). V was cut by 0 bases and J by 9 bases, with 20 bases left in between. The CDR3 is CATSRDQTGGPYSQYF. The CDR3 nucleotides read TGTGCCACCAGCAGAGATCAGACGGGGGGCCCATATTCCCAGTACTTC.